The clone carrying this T cell receptor beta chain was detected many times. Antigen specificity is unknown. Per germline, CDR1 SGHVS and CDR2 FNYEAQ. Trimming cost V 0 bases and J 7 bases; bases outside gene matches: 8. The CDR3 spans 16 residues. The sample belongs to a study of T-cell reconstitution after alpha-beta-depleted transplantation in children. Study observations and caveats: The high TCRbeta diversity at day 60 in some patients came from surviving recipient T cells and thymic progenitors. Approximately two months post-transplant, alpha-beta T cells reportedly originated from several hundred expanded graft clones. Newly produced T cells mostly provided counts and TCRbeta diversity after one year, as hyperexpanded clones declined.

The authors prepared the TCRbeta library with unique molecular identifiers. TCRdb reanalysed the PCR reads using MiXCR and keeps one entry per CDR3 protein. The sample holds 480,000 or so distinct CDR3 sequences, under 12% seen once. The sequence came from a child younger than 10 with inherited bone marrow failure, due to receive a stem cell transplant. Sequenced here: PBMCs, sampled before TCRalphabeta/CD19-depleted stem cell transplant. V gene TRBV7-6 combines with J gene TRBJ2-1; 8 positions match TRBD2. The DNA of the CDR3 is TGTGCCAGCAGCTTAGCTCCCGTTACGGGAGGGAATGAGCAGTTCTTC. As protein: CASSLAPVTGGNEQFF.